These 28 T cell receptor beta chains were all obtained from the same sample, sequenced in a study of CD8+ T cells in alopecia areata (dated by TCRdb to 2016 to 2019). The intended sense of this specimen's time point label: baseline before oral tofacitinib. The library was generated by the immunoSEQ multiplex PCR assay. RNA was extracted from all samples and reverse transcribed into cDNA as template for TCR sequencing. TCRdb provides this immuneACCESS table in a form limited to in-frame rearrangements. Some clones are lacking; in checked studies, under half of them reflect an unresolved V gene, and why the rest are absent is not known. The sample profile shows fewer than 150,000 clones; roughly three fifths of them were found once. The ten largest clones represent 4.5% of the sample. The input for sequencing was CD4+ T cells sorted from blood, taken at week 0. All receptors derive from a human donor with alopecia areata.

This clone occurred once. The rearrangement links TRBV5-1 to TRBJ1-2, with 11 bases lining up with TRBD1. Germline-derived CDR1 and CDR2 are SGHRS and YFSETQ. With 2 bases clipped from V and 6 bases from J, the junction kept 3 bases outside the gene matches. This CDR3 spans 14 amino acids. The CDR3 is CASSLGQGAHGYTF. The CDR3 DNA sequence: TGCGCCAGCAGCTTAGGACAGGGGGCGCATGGCTACACCTTC.

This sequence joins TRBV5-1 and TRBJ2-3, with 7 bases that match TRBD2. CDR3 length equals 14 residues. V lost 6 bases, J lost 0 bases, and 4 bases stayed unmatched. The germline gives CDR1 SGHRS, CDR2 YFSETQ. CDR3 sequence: CASKAGTSTDTQYF. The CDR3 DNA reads TGCGCCAGCAAAGCGGGAACTAGCACAGATACGCAGTATTTT.

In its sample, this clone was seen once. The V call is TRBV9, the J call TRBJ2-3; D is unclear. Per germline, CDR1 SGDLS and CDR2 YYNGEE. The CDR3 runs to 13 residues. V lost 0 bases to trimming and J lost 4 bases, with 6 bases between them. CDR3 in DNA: TGTGCCAGCAGCGTAGAGGTAGCAGATACGCAGTATTTT. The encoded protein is CASSVEVADTQYF.

The CDR3 is CASRTMTSGRGGNIQYF. The CDR3 DNA is TGTGCCAGCAGGACCATGACTAGCGGGAGGGGCGGAAACATTCAGTACTTC. This sequence joins TRBV2 and TRBJ2-4, with 14 bases fitting TRBD2. V shed 6 bases, J shed 6 bases, and the junction held 10 bases outside the gene matches. The CDR3 covers 17 residues. CDR1 and CDR2 (germline): SNHLY, FYNNEI.

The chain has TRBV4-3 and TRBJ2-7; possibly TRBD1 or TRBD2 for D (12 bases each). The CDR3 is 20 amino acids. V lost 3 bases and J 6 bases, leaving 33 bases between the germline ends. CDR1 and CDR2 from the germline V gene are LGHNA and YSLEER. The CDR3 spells CASSQTWDRGRLAGATEQYF. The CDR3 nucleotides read TGCGCCAGCAGCCAGACCTGGGACAGGGGGCGACTAGCGGGAGCCACCGAGCAGTACTTC.

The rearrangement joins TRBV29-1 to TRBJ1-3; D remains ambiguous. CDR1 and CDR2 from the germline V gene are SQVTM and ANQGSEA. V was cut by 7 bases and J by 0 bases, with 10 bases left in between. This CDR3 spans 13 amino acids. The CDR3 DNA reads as TGCAGCGCCGACGTCAGCTCTGGAAACACCATATATTTT. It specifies CSADVSSGNTIYF.

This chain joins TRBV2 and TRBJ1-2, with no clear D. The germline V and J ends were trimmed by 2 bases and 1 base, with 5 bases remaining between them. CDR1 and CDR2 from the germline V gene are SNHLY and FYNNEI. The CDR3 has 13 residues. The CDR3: CASSELDNYGYTF. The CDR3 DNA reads TGTGCCAGCAGTGAACTGGATAACTATGGCTACACCTTC. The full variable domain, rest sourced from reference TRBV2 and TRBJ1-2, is EPEVTQTPSHQVTQMGQEVILRCVPISNHLYFYWYRQILGQKVEFLVSFYNNEISEKSEIFDDQFSVERPDGSNFTLKIRSTKLEDSAMYFCASSELDNYGYTFGSGTRLTVV.

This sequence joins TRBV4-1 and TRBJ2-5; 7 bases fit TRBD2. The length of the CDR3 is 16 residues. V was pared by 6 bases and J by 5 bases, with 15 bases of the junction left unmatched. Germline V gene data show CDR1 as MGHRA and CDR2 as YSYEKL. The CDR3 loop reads CASRHQKRGLGETQYF. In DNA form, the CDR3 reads TGCGCCAGCAGGCATCAAAAGCGTGGACTAGGGGAGACCCAGTACTTC.

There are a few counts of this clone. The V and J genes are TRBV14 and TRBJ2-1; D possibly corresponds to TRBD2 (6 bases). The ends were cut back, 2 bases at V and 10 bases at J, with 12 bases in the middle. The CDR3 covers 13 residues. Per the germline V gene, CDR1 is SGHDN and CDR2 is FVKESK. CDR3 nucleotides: TGTGCCAGCAGCCAAAGGAGGGTAGCGGAGCAGTTCTTC. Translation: CASSQRRVAEQFF.

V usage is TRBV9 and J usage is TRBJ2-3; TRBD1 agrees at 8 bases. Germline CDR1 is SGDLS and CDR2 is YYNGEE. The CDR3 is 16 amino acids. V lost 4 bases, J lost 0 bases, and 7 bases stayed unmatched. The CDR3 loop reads CASSPWDRFSTDTQYF. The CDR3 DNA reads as TGTGCCAGCAGCCCCTGGGACAGGTTCAGCACAGATACGCAGTATTTT.

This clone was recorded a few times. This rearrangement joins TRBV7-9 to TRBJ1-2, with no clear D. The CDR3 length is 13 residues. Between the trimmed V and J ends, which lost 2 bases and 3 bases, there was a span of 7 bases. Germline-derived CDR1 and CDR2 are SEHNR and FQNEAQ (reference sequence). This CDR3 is CASSLRPDYGYTF. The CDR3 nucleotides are TGTGCCAGCAGCTTACGGCCCGACTATGGCTACACCTTC.

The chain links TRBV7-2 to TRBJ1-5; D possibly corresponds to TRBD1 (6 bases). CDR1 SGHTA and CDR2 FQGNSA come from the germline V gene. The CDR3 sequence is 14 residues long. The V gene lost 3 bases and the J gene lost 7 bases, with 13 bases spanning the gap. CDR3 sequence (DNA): TGTGCCAGCAGCTTGGACCCCAGGGGCCAGCCCCAGCATTTT. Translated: CASSLDPRGQPQHF.

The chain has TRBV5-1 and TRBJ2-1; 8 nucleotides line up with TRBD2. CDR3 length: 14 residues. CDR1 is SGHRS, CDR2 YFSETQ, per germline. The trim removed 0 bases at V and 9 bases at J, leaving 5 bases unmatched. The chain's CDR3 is CASSLAGGVTEQFF. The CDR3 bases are TGCGCCAGCAGCTTGGCCGGGGGGGTCACTGAGCAGTTCTTC.

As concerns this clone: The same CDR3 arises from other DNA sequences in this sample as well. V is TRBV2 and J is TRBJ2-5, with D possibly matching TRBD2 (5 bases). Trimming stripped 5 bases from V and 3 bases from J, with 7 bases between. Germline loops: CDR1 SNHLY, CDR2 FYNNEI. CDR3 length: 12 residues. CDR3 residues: CASSSGKETQYF. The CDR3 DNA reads TGTGCCAGCAGTTCGGGGAAAGAGACCCAGTACTTC.

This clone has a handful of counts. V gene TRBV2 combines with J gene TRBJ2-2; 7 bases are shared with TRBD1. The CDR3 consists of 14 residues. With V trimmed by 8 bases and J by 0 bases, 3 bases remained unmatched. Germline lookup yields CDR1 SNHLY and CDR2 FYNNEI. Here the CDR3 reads CASGGQPNTGELFF. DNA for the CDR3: TGTGCCAGCGGGGGACAGCCGAACACCGGGGAGCTGTTTTTT. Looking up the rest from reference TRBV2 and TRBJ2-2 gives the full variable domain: EPEVTQTPSHQVTQMGQEVILRCVPISNHLYFYWYRQILGQKVEFLVSFYNNEISEKSEIFDDQFSVERPDGSNFTLKIRSTKLEDSAMYFCASGGQPNTGELFFGEGSRLTVL.

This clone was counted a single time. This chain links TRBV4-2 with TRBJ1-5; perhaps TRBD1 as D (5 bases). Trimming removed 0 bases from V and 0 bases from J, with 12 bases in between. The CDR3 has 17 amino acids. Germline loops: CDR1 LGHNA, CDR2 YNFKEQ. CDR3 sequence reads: CASSQDNGRASNQPQHF. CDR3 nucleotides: TGTGCCAGCAGCCAAGATAACGGCAGGGCTAGCAATCAGCCCCAGCATTTT.

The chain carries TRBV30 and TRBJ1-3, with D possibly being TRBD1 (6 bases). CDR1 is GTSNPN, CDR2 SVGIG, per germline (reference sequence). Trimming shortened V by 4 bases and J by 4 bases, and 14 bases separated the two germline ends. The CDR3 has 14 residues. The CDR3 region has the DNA TGTGCCTGGAAGACAGGTTCTGGAGGAAACACCATATATTTT. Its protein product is CAWKTGSGGNTIYF. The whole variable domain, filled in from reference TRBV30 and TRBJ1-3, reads SQTIHQWPATLVQPVGSPLSLECTVEGTSNPNLYWYRQAAGRGLQLLFYSVGIGQISSEVPQNLSASRPQDRQFILSSKKLLLSDSGFYLCAWKTGSGGNTIYFGEGSWLTVV.

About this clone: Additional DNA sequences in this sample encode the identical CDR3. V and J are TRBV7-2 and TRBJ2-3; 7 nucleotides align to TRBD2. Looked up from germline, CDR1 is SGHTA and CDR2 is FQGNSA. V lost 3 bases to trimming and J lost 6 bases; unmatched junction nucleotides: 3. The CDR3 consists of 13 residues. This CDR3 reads CASSFAGVDTQYF. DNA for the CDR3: TGTGCCAGCAGCTTCGCGGGGGTCGATACGCAGTATTTT.

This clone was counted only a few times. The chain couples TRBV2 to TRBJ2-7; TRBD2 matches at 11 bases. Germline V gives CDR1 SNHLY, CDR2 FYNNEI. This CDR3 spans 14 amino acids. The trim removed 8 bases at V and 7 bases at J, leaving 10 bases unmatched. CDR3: CASGAGTSGSEQYF. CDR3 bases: TGTGCCAGCGGGGCCGGGACTAGCGGTTCGGAGCAGTACTTC.

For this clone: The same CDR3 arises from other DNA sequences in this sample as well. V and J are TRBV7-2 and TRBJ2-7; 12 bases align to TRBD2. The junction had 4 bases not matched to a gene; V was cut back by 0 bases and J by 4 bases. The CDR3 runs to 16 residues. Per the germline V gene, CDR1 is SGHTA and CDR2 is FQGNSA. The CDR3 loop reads CASSLASSGGAYEQYF. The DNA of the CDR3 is TGTGCCAGCAGCTTAGCTTCTAGCGGGGGGGCGTACGAGCAGTACTTC.

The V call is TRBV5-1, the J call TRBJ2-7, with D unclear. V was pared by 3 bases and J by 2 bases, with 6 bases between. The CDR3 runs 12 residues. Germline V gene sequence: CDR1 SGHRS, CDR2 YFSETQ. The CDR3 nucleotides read TGCGCCAGCAGCTCTGATACCTACGAGCAGTACTTC. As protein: CASSSDTYEQYF.

Here the CDR3 reads CATSRRDFHEQYF. The DNA of the CDR3 is TGTGCCACCAGCAGACGGGACTTTCACGAGCAGTACTTC. V gene TRBV15 combines with J gene TRBJ2-7; possible D gene TRBD2, 6 bases. Germline V gene data show CDR1 as LNHNV and CDR2 as YYDKDF (reference sequence). V lost 2 bases, J lost 5 bases, and 10 bases lay in between. The CDR3 runs 13 residues.

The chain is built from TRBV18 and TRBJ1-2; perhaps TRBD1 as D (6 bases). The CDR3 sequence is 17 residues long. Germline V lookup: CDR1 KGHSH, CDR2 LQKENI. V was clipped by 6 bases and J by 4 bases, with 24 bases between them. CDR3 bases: TGTGCCAGCTCCCCCCGGGGTCCAGGGGATCTTTCCTATGGCTACACCTTC. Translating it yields CASSPRGPGDLSYGYTF.

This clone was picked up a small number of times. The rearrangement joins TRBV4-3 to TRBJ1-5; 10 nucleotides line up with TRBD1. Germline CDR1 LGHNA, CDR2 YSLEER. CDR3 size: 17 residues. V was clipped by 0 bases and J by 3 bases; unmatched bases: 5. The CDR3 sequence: CASSQDSGTGANQPQHF. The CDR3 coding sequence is TGCGCCAGCAGCCAAGATAGCGGGACAGGGGCCAATCAGCCCCAGCATTTT.

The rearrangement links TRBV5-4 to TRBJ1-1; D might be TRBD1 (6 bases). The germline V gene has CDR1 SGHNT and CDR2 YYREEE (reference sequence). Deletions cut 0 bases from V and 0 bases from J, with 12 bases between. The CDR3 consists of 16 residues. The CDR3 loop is CASSLGGGLMNTEAFF. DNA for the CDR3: TGTGCCAGCAGCTTGGGAGGGGGACTTATGAACACTGAAGCTTTCTTT.

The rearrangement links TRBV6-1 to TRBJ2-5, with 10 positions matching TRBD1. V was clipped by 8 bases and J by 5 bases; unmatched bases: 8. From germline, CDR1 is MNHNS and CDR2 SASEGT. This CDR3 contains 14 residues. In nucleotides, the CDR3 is TGTGCCAGCGCCCGGGACAGGGGATCGGAGACCCAGTACTTC. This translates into CASARDRGSETQYF.

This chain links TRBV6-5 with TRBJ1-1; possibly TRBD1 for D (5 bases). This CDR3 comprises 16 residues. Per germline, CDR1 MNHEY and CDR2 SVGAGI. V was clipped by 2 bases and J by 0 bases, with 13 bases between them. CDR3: CASSYLTRGMNTEAFF. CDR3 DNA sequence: TGTGCCAGCAGTTACCTTACAAGGGGCATGAACACTGAAGCTTTCTTT.

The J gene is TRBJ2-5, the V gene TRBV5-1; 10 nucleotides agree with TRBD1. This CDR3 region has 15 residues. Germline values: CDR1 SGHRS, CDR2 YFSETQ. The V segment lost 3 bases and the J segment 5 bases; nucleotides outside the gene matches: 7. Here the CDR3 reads CASSYGTGVAETQYF. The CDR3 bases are TGCGCCAGCAGCTACGGGACAGGGGTTGCCGAGACCCAGTACTTC.